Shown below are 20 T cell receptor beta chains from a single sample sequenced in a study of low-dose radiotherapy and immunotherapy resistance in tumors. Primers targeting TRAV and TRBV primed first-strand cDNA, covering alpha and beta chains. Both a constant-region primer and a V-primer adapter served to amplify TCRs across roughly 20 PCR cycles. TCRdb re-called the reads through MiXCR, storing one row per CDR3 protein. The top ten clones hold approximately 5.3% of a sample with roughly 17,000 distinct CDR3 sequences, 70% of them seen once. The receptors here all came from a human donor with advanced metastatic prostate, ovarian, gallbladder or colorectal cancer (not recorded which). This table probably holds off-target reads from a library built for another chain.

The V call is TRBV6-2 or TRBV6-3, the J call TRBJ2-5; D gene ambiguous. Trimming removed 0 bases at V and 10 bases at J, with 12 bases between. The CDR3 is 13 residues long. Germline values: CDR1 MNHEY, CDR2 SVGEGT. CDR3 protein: CASSYSDLLDQYF. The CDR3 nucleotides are TGTGCCAGCAGTTACTCTGACCTGCTAGACCAGTACTTC.

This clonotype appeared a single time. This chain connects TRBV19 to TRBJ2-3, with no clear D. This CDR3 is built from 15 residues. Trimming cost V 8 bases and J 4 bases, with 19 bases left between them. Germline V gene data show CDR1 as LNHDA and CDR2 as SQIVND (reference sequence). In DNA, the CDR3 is TGTGCCAGTGACACCCTAGGTATTAGTGCAGATACGCAGTATTTT. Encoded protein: CASDTLGISADTQYF. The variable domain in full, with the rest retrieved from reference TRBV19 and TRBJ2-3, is DGGITQSPKYLFRKEGQNVTLSCEQNLNHDAMYWYRQDPGQGLRLIYYSQIVNDFQKGDIAEGYSVSREKKESFPLTVTSAQKNPTAFYLCASDTLGISADTQYFGPGTRLTVL.

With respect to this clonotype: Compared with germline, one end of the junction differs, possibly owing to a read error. The CDR3 is CAGFPNTNAGKSTF. CDR3 DNA sequence: TGTGCCGGTTTCCCTAACACCAATGCAGGCAAATCAACCTTT. V and J are TRBV15 and TRBJ1-6; D gene ambiguous. The CDR3 contains 14 residues. Germline CDR1 is LNHNV and CDR2 is YYDKDF (reference sequence).

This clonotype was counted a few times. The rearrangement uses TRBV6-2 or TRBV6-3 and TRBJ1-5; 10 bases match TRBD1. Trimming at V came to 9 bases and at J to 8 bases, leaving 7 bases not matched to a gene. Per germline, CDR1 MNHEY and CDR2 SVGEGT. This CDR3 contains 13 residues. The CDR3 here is CASSPGQGKPQHF. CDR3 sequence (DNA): TGTGCCAGTTCGCCGGGACAGGGGAAGCCCCAGCATTTT.

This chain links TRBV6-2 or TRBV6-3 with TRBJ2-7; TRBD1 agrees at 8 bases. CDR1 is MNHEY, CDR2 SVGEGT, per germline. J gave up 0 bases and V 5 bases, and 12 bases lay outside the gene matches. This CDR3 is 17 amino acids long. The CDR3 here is CASSPGQGDTYSYEQYF. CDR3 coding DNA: TGTGCCAGCAGTCCAGGACAGGGTGATACCTACTCCTACGAGCAGTACTTC.

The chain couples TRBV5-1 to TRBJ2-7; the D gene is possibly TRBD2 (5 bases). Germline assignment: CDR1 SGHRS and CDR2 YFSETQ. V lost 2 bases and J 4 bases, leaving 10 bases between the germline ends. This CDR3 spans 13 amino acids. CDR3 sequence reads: CASSFTSRYEQYF. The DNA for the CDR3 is TGCGCCAGCAGCTTTACTAGTCGGTACGAGCAGTACTTC.

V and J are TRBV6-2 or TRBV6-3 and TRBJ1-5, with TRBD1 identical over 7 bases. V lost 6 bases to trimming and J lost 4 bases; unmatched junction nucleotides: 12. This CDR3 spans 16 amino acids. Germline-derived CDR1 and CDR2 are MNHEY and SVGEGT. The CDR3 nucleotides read TGTGCCAGCAGAAAGGACAGGTTGGGTTTGAATCAGCCCCAGCATTTT. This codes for CASRKDRLGLNQPQHF.

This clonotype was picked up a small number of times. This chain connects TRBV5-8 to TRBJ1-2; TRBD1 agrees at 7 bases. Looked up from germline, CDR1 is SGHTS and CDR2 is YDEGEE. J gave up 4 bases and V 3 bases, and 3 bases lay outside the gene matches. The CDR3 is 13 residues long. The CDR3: CASSSGTVYGYTF. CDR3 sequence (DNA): TGTGCCAGCAGCTCCGGGACAGTCTATGGCTACACCTTC.

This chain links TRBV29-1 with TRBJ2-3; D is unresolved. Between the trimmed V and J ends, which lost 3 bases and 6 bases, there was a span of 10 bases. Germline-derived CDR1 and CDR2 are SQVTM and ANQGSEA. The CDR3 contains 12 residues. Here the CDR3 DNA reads TGCAGCGTTGATAGGAACGGGGATACGCAGTATTTT. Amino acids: CSVDRNGDTQYF.

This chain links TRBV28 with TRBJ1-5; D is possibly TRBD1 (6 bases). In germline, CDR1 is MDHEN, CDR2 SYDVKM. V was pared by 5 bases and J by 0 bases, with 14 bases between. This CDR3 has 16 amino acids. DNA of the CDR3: TGTGCCAGCAGTCCCCGTGGACAGAGTAGCAATCAGCCCCAGCATTTT. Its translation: CASSPRGQSSNQPQHF.

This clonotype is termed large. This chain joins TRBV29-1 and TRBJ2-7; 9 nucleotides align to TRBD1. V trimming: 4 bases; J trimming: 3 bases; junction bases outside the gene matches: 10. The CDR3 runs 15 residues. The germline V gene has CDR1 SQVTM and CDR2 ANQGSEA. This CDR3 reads CSVVGTRDRVYEQYF. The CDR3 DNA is TGCAGCGTTGTGGGGACCCGGGACAGGGTCTACGAGCAGTACTTC.

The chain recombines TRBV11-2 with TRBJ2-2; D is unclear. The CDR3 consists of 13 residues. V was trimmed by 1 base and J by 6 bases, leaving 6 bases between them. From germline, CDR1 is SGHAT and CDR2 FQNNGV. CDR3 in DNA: TGTGCCAGCAGCTTAGTTTCGGCCGGGGAGCTGTTTTTT. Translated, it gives CASSLVSAGELFF.

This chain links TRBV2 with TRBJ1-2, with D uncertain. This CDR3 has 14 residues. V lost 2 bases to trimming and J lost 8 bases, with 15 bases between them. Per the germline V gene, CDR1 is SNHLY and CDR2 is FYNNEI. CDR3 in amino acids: CASSELDGIAGYTF. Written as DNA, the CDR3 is TGTGCCAGCAGTGAATTGGACGGGATCGCAGGCTACACCTTC.

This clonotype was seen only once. The CDR3 here is CAGGGRGNEQFF. CDR3 nucleotides: TGTGCCGGGGGCGGGAGAGGCAATGAGCAGTTCTTC. The chain employs TRBV5-4 and TRBJ2-1; D is perhaps TRBD2 (7 bases). CDR3 length: 12 residues. Trimming removed 10 bases at V and 6 bases at J, with 14 bases between. The germline V gene encodes CDR1 SGHNT and CDR2 YYREEE (reference sequence).

The CDR3 DNA is TGTGCCAGCAGTTACTCCACCGGGACTAGTCCTAAGTACTTC. Translation: CASSYSTGTSPKYF. The V and J genes are TRBV6-2 or TRBV6-3 and TRBJ2-7, with TRBD2 matching 8 bases. This CDR3 region has 14 residues. Germline assignment: CDR1 MNHEY and CDR2 SVGEGT. V lost 0 bases, J lost 11 bases, and 9 bases stayed unmatched.

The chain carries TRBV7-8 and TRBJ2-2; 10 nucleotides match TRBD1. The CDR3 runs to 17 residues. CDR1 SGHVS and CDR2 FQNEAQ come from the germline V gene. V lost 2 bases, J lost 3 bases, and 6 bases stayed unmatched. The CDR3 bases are TGTGCCAGCAGCTTACAGGGACAGGGGTTGGACACCGGGGAGCTGTTTTTT. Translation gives CASSLQGQGLDTGELFF. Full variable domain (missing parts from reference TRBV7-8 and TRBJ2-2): GAGVSQSPRYKVAKRGQDVALRCDPISGHVSLFWYQQALGQGPEFLTYFQNEAQLDKSGLPSDRFFAERPEGSVSTLKIQRTQQEDSAVYLCASSLQGQGLDTGELFFGEGSRLTVL.

CDR3 region: CASSQVTGFRETQYF. CDR3 DNA: TGTGCCAGCAGCCAAGTTACCGGTTTCAGGGAGACCCAGTACTTC. The chain recombines TRBV14 with TRBJ2-5, with D unclear. From germline, CDR1 is SGHDN and CDR2 FVKESK. V lost 1 base, J lost 5 bases, and 14 bases lay in between. The CDR3 length is 15 residues.

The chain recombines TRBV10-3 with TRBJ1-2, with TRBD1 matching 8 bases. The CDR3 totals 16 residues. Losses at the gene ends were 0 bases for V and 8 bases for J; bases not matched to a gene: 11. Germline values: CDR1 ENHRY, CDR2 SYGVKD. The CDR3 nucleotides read TGTGCCATCAGTGAGTCGACAGGCAGGGGGCGCGGCGGCTACACCTTC. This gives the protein CAISESTGRGRGGYTF.

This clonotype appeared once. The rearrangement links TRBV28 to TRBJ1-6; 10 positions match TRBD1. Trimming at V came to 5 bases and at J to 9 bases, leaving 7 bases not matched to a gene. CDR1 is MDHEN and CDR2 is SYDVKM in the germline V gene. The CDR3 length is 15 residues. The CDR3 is CASSAGQGEGSPLHF. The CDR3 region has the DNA TGTGCCAGCAGTGCCGGACAGGGGGAAGGTTCACCCCTCCACTTT.

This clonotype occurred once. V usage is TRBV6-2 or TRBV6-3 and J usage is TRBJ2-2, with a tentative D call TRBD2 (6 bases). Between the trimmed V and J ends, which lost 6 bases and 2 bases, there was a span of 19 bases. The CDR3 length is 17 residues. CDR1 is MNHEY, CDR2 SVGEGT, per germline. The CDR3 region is CASRPFGGAFNTGELFF. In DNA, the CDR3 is TGTGCCAGCAGACCTTTCGGCGGGGCCTTCAACACCGGGGAGCTGTTTTTT.